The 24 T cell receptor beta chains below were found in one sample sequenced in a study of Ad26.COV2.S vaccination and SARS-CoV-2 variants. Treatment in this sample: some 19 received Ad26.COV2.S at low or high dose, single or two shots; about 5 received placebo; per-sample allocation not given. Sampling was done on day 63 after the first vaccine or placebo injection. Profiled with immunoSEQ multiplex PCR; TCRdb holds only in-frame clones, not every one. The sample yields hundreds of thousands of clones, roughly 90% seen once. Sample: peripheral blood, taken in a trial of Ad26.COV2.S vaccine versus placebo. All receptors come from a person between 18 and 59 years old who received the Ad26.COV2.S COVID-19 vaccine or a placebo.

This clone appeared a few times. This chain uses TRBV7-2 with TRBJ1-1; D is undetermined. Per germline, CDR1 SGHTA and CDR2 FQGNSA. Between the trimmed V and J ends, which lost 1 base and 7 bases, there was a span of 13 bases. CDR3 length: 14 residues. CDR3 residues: CASSLDSAANEAFF. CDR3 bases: TGTGCCAGCAGCTTAGACAGCGCCGCAAATGAAGCTTTCTTT.

CDR3 region: CASSFSPQGAGSGANVLTF. The CDR3 DNA follows: TGCGCCAGCAGCTTCAGCCCTCAGGGGGCAGGGTCTGGGGCCAACGTCCTGACTTTC. The gene calls are TRBV5-1 and TRBJ2-6; 8 bases map to TRBD1. The germline gives CDR1 SGHRS, CDR2 YFSETQ. The CDR3 totals 19 residues. V dropped 2 bases and J dropped 1; count of bases not matched to a gene: 11.

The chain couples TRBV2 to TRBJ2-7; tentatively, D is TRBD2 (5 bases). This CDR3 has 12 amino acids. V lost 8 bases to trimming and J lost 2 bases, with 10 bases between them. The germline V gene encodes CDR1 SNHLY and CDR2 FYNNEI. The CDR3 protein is CASGRGPYEQYF. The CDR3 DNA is TGTGCCAGCGGTAGAGGGCCCTACGAGCAGTACTTC.

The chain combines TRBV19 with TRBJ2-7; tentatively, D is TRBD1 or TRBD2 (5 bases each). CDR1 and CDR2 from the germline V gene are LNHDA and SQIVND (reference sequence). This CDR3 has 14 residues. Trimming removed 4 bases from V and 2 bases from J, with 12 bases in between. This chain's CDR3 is CASSNRDGTYEQYF. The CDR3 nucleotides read TGTGCCAGTAGTAACCGGGACGGGACCTACGAGCAGTACTTC.

CDR3 DNA sequence: TGTGCCAGTAGTATACGCGGAAGCTCCTACGAGCAGTACTTC. As protein: CASSIRGSSYEQYF. J is TRBJ2-7 and V is TRBV19; D ambiguous. Germline-derived CDR1 and CDR2 are LNHDA and SQIVND (reference sequence). The germline V and J ends were trimmed by 2 bases and 0 bases, with 8 bases remaining between them. The CDR3 length is 14 residues.

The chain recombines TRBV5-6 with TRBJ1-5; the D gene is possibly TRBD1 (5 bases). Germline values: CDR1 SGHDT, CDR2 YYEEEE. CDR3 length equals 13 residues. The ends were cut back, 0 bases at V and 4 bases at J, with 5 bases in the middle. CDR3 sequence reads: CASSLGQNQPQHF. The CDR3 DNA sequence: TGTGCCAGCAGCTTGGGACAGAATCAGCCCCAGCATTTT.

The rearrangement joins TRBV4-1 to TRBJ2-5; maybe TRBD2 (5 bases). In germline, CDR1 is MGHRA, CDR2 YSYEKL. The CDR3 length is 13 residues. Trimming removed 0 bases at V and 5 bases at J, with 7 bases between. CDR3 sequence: CASSQDWEETQYF. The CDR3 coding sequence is TGCGCCAGCAGCCAAGATTGGGAGGAGACCCAGTACTTC.

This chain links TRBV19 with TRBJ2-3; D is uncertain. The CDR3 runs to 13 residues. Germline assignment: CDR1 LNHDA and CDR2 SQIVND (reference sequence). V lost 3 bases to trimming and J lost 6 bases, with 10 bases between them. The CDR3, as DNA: TGTGCCAGTAGTATGCTGGAAACCGATACGCAGTATTTT. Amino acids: CASSMLETDTQYF.

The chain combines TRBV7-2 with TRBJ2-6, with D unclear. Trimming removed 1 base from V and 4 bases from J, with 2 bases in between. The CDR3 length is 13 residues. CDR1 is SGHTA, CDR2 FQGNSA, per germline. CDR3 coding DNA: TGTGCCAGCAGCTTAGAGGGGGCCAACGTCCTGACTTTC. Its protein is CASSLEGANVLTF. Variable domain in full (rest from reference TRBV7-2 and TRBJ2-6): GAGVSQSPSNKVTEKGKDVELRCDPISGHTALYWYRQSLGQGLEFLIYFQGNSAPDKSGLPSDRFSAERTGGSVSTLTIQRTQQEDSAVYLCASSLEGANVLTFGAGSRLTVL.

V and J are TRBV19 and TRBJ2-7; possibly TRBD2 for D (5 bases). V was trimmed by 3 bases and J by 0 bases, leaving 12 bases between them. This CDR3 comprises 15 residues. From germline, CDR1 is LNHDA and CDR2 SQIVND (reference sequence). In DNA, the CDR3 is TGTGCCAGTAGTATTGCAGTTACTAGCTCCTACGAGCAGTACTTC. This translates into CASSIAVTSSYEQYF.

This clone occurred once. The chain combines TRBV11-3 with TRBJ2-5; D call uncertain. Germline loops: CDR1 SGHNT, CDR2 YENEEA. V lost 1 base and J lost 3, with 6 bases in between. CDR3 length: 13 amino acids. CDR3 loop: CASSLGAEETQYF. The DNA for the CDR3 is TGTGCCAGCAGCTTAGGGGCAGAAGAGACCCAGTACTTC.

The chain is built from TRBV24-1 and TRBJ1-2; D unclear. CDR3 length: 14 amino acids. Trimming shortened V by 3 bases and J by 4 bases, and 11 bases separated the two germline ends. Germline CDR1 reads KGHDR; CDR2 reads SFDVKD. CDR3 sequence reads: CATSDTRRIYGYTF. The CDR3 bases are TGTGCCACCAGTGATACTCGACGGATCTATGGCTACACCTTC.

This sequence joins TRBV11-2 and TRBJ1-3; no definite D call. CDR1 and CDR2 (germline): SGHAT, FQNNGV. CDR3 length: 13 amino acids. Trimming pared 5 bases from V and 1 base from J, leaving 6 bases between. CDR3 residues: CASSDRSGNTIYF. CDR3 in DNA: TGTGCCAGCAGCGATAGGTCTGGAAACACCATATATTTT.

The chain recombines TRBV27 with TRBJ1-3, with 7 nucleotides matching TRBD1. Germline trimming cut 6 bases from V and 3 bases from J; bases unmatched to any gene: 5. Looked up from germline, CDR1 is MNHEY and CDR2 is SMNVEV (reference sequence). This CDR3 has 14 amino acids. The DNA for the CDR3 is TGTGCCAGCAGCTCGGACAGGAGTGGAAACACCATATATTTT. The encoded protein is CASSSDRSGNTIYF.

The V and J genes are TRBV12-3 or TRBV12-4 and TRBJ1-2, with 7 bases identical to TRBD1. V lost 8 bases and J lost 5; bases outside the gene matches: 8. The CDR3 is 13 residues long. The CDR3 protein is CASGTGTEYGYTF. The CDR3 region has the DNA TGTGCCAGCGGAACCGGGACAGAATATGGCTACACCTTC.

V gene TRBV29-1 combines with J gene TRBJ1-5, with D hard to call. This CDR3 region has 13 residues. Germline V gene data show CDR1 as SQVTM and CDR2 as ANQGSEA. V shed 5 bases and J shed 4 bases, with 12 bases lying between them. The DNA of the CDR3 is TGCAGCGTTATTCCCAGAGAGAATCAGCCCCAGCATTTT. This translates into CSVIPRENQPQHF.

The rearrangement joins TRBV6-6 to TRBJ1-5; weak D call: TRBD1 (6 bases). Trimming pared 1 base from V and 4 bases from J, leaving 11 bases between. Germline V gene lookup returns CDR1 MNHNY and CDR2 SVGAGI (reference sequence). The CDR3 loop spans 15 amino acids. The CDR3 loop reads CASSYWGQGNQPQHF. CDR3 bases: TGTGCCAGCAGTTACTGGGGGCAGGGGAATCAGCCCCAGCATTTT.

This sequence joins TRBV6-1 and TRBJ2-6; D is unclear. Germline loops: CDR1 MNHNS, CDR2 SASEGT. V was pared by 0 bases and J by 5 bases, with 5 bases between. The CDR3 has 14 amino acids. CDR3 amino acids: CASSEAPRANVLTF. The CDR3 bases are TGTGCCAGCAGTGAAGCGCCTAGGGCCAACGTCCTGACTTTC.

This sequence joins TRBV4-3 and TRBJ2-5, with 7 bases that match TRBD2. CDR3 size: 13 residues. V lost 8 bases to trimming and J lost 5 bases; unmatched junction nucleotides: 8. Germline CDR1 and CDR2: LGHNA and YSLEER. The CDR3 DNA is TGCGCCAGCGCACGGACTAGGTTGGAGACCCAGTACTTC. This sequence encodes CASARTRLETQYF.

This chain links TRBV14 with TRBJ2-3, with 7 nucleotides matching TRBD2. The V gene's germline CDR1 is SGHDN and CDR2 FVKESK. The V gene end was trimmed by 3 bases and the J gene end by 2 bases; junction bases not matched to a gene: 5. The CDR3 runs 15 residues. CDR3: CASSQDGLVTDTQYF. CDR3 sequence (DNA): TGTGCCAGCAGCCAGGACGGACTAGTCACAGATACGCAGTATTTT. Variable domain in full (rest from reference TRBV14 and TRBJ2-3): EAGVTQFPSHSVIEKGQTVTLRCDPISGHDNLYWYRRVMGKEIKFLLHFVKESKQDESGMPNNRFLAERTGGTYSTLKVQPAELEDSGVYFCASSQDGLVTDTQYFGPGTRLTVL.

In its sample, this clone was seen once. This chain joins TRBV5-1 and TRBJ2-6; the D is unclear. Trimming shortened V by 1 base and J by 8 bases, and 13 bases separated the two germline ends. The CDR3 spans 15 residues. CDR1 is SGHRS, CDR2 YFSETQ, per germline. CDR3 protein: CASSLRSATPNVLTF. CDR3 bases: TGCGCCAGCAGCTTGCGGAGCGCCACCCCCAACGTCCTGACTTTC.

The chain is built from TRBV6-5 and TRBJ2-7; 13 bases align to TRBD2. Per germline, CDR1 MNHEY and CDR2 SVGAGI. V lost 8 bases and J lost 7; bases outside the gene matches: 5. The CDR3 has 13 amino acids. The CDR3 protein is CASGTSGNREQYF. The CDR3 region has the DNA TGTGCCAGCGGGACTAGCGGGAATCGTGAGCAGTACTTC.

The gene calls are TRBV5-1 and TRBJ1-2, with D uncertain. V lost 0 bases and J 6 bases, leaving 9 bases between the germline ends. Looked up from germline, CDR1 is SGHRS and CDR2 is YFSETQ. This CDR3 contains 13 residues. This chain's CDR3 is CASSLGGSNGYTF. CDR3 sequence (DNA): TGCGCCAGCAGCTTGGGAGGGAGCAATGGCTACACCTTC.

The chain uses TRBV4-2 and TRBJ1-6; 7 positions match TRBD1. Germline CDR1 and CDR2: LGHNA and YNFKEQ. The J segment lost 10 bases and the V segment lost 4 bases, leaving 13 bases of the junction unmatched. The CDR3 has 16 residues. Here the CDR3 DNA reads TGTGCCAGCAGCCCGGAATCCGACAGGGCTTGGTCACCCCTCCACTTT. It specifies CASSPESDRAWSPLHF.